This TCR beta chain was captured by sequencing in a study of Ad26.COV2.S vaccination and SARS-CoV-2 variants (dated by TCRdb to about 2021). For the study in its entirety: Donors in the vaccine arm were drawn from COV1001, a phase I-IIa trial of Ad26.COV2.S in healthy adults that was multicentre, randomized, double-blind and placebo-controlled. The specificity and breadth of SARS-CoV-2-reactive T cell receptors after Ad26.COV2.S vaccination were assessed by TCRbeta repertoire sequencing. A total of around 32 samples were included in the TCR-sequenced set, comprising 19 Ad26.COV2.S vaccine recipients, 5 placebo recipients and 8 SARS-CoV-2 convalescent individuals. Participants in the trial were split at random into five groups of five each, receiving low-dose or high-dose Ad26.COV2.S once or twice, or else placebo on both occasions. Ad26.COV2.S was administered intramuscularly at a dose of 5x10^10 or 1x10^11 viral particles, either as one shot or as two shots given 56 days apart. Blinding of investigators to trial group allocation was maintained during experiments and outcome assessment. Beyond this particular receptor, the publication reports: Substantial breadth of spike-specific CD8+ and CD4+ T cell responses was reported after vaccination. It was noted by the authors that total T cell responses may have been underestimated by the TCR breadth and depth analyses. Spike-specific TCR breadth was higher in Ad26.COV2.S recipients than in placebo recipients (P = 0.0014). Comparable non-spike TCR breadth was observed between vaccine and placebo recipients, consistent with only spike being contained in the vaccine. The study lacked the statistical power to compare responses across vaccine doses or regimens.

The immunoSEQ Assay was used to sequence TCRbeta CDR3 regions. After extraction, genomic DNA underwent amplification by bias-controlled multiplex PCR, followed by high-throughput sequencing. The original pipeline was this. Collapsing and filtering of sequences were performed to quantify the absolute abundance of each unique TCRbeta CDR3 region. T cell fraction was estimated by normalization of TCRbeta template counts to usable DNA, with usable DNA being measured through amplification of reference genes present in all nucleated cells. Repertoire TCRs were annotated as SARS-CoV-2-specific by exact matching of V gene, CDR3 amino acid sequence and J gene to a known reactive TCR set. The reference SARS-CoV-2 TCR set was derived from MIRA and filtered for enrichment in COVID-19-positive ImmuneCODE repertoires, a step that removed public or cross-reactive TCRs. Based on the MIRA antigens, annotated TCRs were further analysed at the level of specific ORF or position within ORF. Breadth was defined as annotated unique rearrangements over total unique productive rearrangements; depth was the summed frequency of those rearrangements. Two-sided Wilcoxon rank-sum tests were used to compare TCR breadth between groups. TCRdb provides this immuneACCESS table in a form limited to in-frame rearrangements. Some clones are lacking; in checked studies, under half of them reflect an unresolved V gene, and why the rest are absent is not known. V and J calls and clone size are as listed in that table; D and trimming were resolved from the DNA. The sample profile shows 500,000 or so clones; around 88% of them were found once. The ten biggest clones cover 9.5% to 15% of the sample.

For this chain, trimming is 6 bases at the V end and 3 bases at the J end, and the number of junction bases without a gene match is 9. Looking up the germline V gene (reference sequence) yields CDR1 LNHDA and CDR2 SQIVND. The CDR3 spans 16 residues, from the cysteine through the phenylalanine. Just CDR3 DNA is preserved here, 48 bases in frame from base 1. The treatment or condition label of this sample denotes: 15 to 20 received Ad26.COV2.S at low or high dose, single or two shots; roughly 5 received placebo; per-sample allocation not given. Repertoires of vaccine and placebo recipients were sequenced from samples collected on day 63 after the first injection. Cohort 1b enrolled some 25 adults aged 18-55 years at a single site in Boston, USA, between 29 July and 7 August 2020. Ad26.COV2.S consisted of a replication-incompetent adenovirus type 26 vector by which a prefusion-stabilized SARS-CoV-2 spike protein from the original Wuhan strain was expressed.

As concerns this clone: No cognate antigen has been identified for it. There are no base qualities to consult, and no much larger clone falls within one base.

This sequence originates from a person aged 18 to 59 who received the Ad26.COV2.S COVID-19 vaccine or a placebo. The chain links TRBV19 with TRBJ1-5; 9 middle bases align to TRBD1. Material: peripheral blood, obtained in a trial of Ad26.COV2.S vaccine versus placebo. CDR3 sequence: CASSGQGTRPNQPQHF. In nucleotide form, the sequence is TGTGCCAGTAGCGGACAGGGGACCCGACCCAATCAGCCCCAGCATTTT.